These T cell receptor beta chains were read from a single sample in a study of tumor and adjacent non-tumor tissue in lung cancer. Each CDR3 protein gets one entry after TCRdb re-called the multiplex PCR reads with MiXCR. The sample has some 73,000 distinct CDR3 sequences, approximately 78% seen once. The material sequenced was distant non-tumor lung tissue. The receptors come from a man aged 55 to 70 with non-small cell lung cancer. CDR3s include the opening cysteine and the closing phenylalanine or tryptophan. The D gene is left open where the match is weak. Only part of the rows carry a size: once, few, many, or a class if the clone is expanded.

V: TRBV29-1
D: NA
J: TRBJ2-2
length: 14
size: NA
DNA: TGCAGCGTTGGCGGCCAGGGAAACACCGGGGGGCTGTTTTTT
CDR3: CSVGGQGNTGGLFF

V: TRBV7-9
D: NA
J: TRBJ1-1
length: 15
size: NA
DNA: TGTGCCAGCAGCCCCGAGAGGAGTTTACGCACTGAAGCTCTCTTT
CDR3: CASSPERSLRTEALF

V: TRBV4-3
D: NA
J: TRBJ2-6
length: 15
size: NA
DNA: TGCACCAGCAGCCAAGACAACAGTGGGACCAACGTCCTGACTTTC
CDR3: CTSSQDNSGTNVLTF

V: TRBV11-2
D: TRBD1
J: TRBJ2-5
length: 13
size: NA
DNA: TGTACCAGCAACTCTACAGGGGATGAGAACCACTACTTC
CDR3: CTSNSTGDENHYF

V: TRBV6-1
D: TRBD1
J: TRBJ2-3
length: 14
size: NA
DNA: TGTGGCAGCACCCGGGACAGGGTACCAGATATGCAGTATTTT
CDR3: CGSTRDRVPDMQYF

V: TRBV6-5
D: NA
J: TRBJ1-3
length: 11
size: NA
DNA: TGTGCCAACAGAGAAGCCAACACCATATATTTT
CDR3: CANREANTIYF

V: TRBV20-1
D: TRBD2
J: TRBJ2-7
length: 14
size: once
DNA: TGCAGTGCGGTGGGACTAGTGGGAATATACGAGCAGTACTTC
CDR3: CSAVGLVGIYEQYF

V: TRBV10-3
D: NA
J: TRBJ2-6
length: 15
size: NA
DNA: TGTGCCATCAGTGTGTCGTACTCTGGGGCCAACGTCCTGACTTTC
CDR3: CAISVSYSGANVLTF

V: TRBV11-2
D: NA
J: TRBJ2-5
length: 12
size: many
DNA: TGTGCCAGCAGCTTAGTGACGGAGACCCAGTACTTC
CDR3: CASSLVTETQYF

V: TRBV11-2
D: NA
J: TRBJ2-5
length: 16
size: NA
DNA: TGTGCCAGCAGCTCCAAAAAGGGGGGGACAAAGGAGACCGAGTACTTC
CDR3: CASSSKKGGTKETEYF

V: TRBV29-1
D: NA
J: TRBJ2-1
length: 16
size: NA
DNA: TGCAGCAGGGAGTCCGGAAGCGCTACGAGCTACAAAGAGCAGTTCTTC
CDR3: CSRESGSATSYKEQFF

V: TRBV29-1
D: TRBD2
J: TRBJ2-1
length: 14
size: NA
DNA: TGCAGCGGGGTGAAGGCGGGAGACTCGAATGAGCAGTTCTTC
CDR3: CSGVKAGDSNEQFF

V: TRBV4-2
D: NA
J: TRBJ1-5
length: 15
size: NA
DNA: TGTGCCAGCAGCCAAGATGTCCGTAGCAATCAGCACCAGCACTTT
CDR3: CASSQDVRSNQHQHF

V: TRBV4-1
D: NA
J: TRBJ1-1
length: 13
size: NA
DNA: TGCGTCAGCAGGAAAAAGGGGAAGACTGAAGCTTTCTTT
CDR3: CVSRKKGKTEAFF

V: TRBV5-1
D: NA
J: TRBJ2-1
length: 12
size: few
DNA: TGCGCCAGCAGCTTGGGGCACAATGAGCAGTTCTTC
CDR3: CASSLGHNEQFF

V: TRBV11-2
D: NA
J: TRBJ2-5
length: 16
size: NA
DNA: TGTGCCAGCAGCTCCACAATGGGGATGCTAAAGGAGACCCAGTACTTC
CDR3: CASSSTMGMLKETQYF

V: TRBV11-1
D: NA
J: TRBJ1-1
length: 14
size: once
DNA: TGTGCCAGCAGCTTAGAGGCAGGGCGGACTGAAACTTCCTTT
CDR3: CASSLEAGRTETSF

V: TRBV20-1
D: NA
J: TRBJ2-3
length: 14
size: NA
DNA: TGCAGTGCTTTTGACCCCCGAGGAGGAAATACGCAGTATTTT
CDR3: CSAFDPRGGNTQYF

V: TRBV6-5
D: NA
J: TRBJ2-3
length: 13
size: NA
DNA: TGCGCCAGCTATGCGCCGGGGACGGGCATGATACATTTT
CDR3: CASYAPGTGMIHF

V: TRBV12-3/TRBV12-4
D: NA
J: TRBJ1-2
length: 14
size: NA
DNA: TGTGCCAGCAGTCCTTTCAGGGTTGGAGGGGGCTACACCTTC
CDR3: CASSPFRVGGGYTF

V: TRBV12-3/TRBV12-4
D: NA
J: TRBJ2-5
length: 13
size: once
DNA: TGTGCCAGCAATGACAGAGGGCAGGAGACCCAGTACTTC
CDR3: CASNDRGQETQYF

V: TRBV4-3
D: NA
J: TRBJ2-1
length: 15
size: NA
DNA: TGCGTCAGCAGTCAGGTGGGAAGGCTAGCCAATGAGCAGTTCTTC
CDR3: CVSSQVGRLANEQFF

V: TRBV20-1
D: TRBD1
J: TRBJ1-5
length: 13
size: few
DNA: TGTAATGCTAGAGCACAGGGGGACCAGCCCCAGCATTTT
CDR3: CNARAQGDQPQHF

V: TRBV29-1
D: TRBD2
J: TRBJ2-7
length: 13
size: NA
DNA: TGCAGCGTGGGGACTAGCGGGAGTCCCGAACAGTGCTTC
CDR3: CSVGTSGSPEQCF

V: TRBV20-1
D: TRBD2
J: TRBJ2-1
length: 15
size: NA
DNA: TGCAGACGAGTGAGAAGTGGGACTAGCTCGTATGAGCAGTTCTTC
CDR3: CRRVRSGTSSYEQFF

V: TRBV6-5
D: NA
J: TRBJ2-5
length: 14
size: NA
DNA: TGTGTCAGCAGTGATACCGGGACCGTGGAGGCCCAGTACTTC
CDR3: CVSSDTGTVEAQYF

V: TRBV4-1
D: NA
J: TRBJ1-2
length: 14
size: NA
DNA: TGCGCCAGCACCCCGGACAGTACCTCTTTCAGCTACACCTTC
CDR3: CASTPDSTSFSYTF

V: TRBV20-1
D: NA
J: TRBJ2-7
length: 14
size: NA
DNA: TGCAGTGCTAGAGACCCGAGAGGGTACTACGAGCAGTACTTC
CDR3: CSARDPRGYYEQYF

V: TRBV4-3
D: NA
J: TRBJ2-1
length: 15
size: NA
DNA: TGCGCCAGCAGCCATGTGGGAAGGCTACCCAATGAGCAGTTCTTC
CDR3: CASSHVGRLPNEQFF

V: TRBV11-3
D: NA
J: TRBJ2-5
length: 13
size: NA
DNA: TGTGCCAACCGCTTTACCGGGGAAGAAACCCAGTACTTC
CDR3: CANRFTGEETQYF